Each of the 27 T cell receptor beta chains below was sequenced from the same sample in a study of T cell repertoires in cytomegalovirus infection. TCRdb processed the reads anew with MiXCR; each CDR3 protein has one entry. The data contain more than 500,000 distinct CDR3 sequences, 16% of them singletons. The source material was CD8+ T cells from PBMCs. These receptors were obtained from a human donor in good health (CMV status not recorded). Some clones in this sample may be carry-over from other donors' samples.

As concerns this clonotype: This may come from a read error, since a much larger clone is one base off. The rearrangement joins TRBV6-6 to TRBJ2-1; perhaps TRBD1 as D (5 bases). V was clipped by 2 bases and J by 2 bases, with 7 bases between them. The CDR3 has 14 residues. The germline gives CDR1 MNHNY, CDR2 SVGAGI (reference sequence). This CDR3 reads CASSYPGTYNEQFF. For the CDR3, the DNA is TGTGCCAGCAGTTACCCAGGGACCTACAATGAGCAGTTCTTC.

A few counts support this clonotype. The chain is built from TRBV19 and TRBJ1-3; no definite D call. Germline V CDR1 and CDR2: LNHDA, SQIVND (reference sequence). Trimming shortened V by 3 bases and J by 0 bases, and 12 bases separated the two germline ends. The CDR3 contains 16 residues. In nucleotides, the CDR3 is TGTGCCAGTAGTATGTCAGCCATTCGCTCTGGAAACACCATATATTTT. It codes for CASSMSAIRSGNTIYF. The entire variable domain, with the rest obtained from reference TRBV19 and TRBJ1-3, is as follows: DGGITQSPKYLFRKEGQNVTLSCEQNLNHDAMYWYRQDPGQGLRLIYYSQIVNDFQKGDIAEGYSVSREKKESFPLTVTSAQKNPTAFYLCASSMSAIRSGNTIYFGEGSWLTVV.

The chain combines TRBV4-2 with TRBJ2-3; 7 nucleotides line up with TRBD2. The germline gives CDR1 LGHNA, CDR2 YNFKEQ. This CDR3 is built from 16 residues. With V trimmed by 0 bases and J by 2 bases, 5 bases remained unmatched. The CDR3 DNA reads TGTGCCAGCAGCCAAGAGGCTAGCGGTGCCACAGATACGCAGTATTTT. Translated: CASSQEASGATDTQYF.

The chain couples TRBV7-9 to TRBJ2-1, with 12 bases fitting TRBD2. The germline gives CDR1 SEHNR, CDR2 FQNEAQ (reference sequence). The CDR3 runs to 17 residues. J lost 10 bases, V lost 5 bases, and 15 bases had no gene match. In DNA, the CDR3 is TGTGCCAGCAGCACCGCCACCCGACTAGCGGGGGTTCACGAGCAGTTCTTC. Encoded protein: CASSTATRLAGVHEQFF.

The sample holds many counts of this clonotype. The DNA of the CDR3 is TGTGCCAGCAGTCCGGGAGGGTTCCCTCACGAGCAGTACTTC. It translates to CASSPGGFPHEQYF. The V call is TRBV28, the J call TRBJ2-7; 8 bases are a match to TRBD2. This CDR3 region has 14 residues. The trim removed 5 bases at V and 5 bases at J, leaving 8 bases unmatched. The V gene's germline CDR1 is MDHEN and CDR2 SYDVKM.

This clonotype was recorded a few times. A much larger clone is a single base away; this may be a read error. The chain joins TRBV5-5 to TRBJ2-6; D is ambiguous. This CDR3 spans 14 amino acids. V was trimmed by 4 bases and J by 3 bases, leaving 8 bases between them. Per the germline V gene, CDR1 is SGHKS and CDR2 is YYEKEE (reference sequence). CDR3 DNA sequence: TGTGCCAGCAGCCCCCCGGATGGGGCCAACGTCCTGACTTTC. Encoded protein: CASSPPDGANVLTF.

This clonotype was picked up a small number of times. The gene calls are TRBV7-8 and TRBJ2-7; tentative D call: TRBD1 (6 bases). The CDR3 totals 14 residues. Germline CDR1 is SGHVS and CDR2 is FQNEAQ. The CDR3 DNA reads TGTGTTAGCAGCTGGGACACTCCTGGCGACGAGCAGTACTTC. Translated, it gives CVSSWDTPGDEQYF.

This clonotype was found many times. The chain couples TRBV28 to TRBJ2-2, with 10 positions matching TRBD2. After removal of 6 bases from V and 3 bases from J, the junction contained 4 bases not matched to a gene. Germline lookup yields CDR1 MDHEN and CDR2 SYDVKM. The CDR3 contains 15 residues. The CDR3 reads CASRETSGYTGELFF. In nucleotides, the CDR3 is TGTGCCAGCAGGGAGACTAGCGGGTACACCGGGGAGCTGTTTTTT.

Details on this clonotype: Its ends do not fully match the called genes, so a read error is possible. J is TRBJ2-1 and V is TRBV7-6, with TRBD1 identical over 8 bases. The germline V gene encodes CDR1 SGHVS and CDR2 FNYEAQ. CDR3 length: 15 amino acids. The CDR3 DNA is TGTGCTAGCAGTCCTGGACAGGGTGATTACAATGAGCATTTCTTC. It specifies CASSPGQGDYNEHFF.

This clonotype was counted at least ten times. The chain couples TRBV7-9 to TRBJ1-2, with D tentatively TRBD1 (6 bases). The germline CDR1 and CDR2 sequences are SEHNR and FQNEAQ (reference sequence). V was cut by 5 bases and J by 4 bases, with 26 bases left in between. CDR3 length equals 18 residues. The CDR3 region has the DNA TGTGCCAGCAGCACAGAGGGGGGGACCCCAAGGCGAATCTATGGCTACACCTTC. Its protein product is CASSTEGGTPRRIYGYTF.

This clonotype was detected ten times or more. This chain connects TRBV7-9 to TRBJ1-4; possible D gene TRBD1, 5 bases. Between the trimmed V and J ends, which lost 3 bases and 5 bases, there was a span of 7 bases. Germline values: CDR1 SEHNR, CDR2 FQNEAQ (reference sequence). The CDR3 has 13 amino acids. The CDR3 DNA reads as TGTGCCAGCAGCTTCACAGGAAATGAAAAACTGTTTTTT. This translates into CASSFTGNEKLFF.

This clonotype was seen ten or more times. The CDR3 DNA reads TGTGCCAGCAGTTACTCTGGGACAGGGAAGAATGAAAAACTGTTTTTT. Residues: CASSYSGTGKNEKLFF. The chain employs TRBV6-5 and TRBJ1-4, with 9 bases fitting TRBD1. Trimming took 0 bases from V and 5 from J; bases not matched to a gene: 4. The CDR3 is made up of 16 amino acids. Germline CDR1 is MNHEY and CDR2 is SVGAGI.

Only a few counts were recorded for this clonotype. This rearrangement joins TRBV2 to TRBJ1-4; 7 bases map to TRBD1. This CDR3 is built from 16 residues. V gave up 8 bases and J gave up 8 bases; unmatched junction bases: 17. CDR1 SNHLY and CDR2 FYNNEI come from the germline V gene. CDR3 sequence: CASEELGGTGVEKLFF. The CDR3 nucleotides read TGTGCCAGCGAGGAACTTGGGGGAACAGGGGTCGAAAAACTGTTTTTT.

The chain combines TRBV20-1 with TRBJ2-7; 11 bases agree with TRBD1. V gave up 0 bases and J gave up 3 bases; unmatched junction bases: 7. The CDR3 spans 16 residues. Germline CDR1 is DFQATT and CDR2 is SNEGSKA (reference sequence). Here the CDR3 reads CSARDRTGGEYYEQYF. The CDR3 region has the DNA TGCAGTGCTAGAGACCGGACAGGGGGCGAATACTACGAGCAGTACTTC.

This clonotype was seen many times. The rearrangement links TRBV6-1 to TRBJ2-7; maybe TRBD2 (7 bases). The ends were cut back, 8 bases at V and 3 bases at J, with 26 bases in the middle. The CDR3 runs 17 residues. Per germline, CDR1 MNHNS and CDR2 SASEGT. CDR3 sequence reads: CASSNREGGEGIYEQYF. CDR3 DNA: TGTGCCAGCTCTAATCGAGAAGGGGGGGAAGGAATCTACGAGCAGTACTTC.

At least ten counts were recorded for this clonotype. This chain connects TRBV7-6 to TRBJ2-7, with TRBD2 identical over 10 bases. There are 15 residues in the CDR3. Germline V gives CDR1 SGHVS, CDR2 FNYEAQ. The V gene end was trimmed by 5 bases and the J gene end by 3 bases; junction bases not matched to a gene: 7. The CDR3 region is CASSPTLAGGYEQYF. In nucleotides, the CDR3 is TGTGCCAGCAGCCCTACCTTAGCGGGAGGCTACGAGCAGTACTTC.

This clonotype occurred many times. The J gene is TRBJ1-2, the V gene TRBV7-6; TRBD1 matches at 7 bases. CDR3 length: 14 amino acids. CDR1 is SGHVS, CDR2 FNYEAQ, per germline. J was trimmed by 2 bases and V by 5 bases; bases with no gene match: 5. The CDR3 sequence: CASSPRGRNYGYTF. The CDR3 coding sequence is TGTGCCAGCAGCCCCAGGGGGAGAAACTATGGCTACACCTTC.

The CDR3 DNA reads TGCGCCAGCAGCCTGGGCGAGGCCCCGGAGACCCAGTACTTC. It codes for CASSLGEAPETQYF. The J gene is TRBJ2-5, the V gene TRBV4-1; D gene unclear. V gave up 4 bases and J gave up 5 bases, with 14 bases separating them. The CDR3 has 14 amino acids. Germline V CDR1 and CDR2: MGHRA, YSYEKL.

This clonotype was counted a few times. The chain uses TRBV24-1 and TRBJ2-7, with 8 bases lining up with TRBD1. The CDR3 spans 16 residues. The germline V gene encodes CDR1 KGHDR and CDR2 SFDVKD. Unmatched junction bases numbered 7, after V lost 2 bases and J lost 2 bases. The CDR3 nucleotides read TGTGCCACCAGTGATTACCGGGACAGGAGTGCCTACGAGCAGTACTTC. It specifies CATSDYRDRSAYEQYF.

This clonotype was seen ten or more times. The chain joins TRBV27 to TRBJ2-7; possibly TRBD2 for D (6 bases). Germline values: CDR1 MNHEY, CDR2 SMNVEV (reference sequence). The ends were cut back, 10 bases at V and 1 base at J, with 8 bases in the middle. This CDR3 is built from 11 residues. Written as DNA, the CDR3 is TGTGCCACCCGGGGGTCCTACGAGCAGTACTTC. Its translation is CATRGSYEQYF.

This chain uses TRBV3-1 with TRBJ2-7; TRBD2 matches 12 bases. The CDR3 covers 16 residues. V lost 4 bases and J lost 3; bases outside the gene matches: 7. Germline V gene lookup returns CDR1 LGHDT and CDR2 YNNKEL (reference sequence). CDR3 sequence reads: CASSRTWTSGNYEQYF. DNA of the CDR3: TGTGCCAGCAGCCGGACCTGGACTAGCGGGAACTACGAGCAGTACTTC.

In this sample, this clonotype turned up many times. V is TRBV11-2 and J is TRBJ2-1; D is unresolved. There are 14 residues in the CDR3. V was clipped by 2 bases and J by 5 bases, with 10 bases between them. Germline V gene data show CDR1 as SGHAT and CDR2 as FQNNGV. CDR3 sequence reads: CASSLLRNDNEQFF. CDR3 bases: TGTGCCAGCAGCTTATTACGCAATGACAATGAGCAGTTCTTC. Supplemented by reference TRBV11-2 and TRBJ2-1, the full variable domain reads EAGVAQSPRYKIIEKRQSVAFWCNPISGHATLYWYQQILGQGPKLLIQFQNNGVVDDSQLPKDRFSAERLKGVDSTLKIQPAKLEDSAVYLCASSLLRNDNEQFFGPGTRLTVL.

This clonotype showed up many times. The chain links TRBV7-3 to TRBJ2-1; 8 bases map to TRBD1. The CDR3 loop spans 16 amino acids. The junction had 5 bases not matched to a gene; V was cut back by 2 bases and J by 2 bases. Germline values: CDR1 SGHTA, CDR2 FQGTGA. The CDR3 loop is CASSLATGVTYNEQFF. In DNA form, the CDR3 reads TGTGCCAGCAGCTTAGCGACAGGGGTAACCTACAATGAGCAGTTCTTC.

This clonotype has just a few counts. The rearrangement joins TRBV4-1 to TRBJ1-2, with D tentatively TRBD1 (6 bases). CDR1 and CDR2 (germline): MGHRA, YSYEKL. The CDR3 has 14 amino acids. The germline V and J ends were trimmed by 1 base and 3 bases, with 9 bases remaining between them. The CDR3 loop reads CASSQANRDYGYTF. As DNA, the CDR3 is TGCGCCAGCAGCCAAGCGAACAGGGACTATGGCTACACCTTC.

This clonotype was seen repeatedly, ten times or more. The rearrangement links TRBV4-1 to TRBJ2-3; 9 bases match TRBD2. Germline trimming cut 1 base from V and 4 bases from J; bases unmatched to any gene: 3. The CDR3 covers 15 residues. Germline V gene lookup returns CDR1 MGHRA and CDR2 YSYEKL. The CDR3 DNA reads TGCGCCAGCAGCCAAGTTAGCGGGAGATCAGATACGCAGTATTTT. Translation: CASSQVSGRSDTQYF.

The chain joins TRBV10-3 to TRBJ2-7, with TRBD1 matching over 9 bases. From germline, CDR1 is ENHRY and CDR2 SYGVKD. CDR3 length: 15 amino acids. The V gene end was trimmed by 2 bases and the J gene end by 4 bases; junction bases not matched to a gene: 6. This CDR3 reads CAISELDRGRYEQYF. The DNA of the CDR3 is TGTGCCATCAGTGAGCTGGACAGGGGTCGGTACGAGCAGTACTTC.

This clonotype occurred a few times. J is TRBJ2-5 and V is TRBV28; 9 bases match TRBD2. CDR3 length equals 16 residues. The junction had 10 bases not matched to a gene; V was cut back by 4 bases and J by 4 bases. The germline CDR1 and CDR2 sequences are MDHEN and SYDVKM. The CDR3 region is CASSWFSGSSGETQYF. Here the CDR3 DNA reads TGTGCCAGCAGTTGGTTTAGCGGGAGCTCTGGAGAGACCCAGTACTTC.